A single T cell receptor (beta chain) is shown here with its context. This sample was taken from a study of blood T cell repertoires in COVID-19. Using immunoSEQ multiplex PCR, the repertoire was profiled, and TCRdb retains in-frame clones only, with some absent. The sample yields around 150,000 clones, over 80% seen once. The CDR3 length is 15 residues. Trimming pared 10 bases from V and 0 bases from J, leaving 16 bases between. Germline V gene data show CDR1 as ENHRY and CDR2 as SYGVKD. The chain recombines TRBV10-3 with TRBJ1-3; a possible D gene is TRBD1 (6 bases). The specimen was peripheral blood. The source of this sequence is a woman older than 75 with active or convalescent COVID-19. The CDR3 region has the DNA TGTGCCACCCGAGACCAGGGGAGCTCTGGAAACACCATATATTTT. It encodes CATRDQGSSGNTIYF.